This is a list of T cell receptor beta chains from one sample in a study of cytomegalovirus exposure and HLA in healthy donors. TCRdb keeps only in-frame clones here, not all; method: immunoSEQ multiplex PCR. This sample yields some 150,000 clones, of which 79% are seen a single time; roughly 6% belongs to the top ten. Sequencing was done on a sample of PBMCs. Receptors originate from a man aged 45-65 years in good health and CMV-seropositive. The CDR3 runs from the conserved cysteine through the conserved F or W. The D gene is left open where the match is weak. Clone size is not always given. Where it is, it says once, few, many or a class for expanded clones.

clone size	D gene	CDR3 length	J gene	V gene	CDR3 DNA	CDR3 protein
.	.	14	TRBJ1-1	TRBV4-1	TGCGCCAGCAGCCAAGAGGCCCAGAACACTGAAGCTTTCTTT	CASSQEAQNTEAFF
.	.	13	TRBJ1-2	TRBV5-1	TGCGCCAGCAGCTTGGACGGGAAGTATGGCTACACCTTC	CASSLDGKYGYTF
.	TRBD2	15	TRBJ2-3	TRBV6-5	TGTGCCAGCAGCCAGATAGCGGGAGAAGAAGATACGCAGTATTTT	CASSQIAGEEDTQYF
.	TRBD1	14	TRBJ1-1	TRBV5-6	TGTGCCAGCAGCTGGGGGACAGCGAACACTGAAGCTTTCTTT	CASSWGTANTEAFF
few	.	13	TRBJ1-4	TRBV10-3	TGTGCCATCAGGACAGGCTATAATGAAAAACTGTTTTTT	CAIRTGYNEKLFF
.	.	17	TRBJ1-5	TRBV15	TGTGCCACCAGCAGGGCCCCGATGGAGGCCTTCAATCAGCCCCAGCATTTT	CATSRAPMEAFNQPQHF
.	.	13	TRBJ1-4	TRBV28	TGTGCCAGCAGTCTAACACAGGATGAAAAACTGTTTTTT	CASSLTQDEKLFF
.	.	15	TRBJ1-4	TRBV29-1	TGCAGCGTTGCGGGTCGTAGTCAAGGGGGTGAAAAACTGTTTTTT	CSVAGRSQGGEKLFF
.	TRBD1	15	TRBJ1-4	TRBV7-9	TGTGCCAGCAGCTTAGGTGGGACAGCAAATGAAAAACTGTTTTTT	CASSLGGTANEKLFF
.	.	13	TRBJ2-2	TRBV9	TGTGCCAGCAGAATAGAGAACACCGGGGAGCTGTTTTTT	CASRIENTGELFF
.	TRBD1	16	TRBJ2-1	TRBV7-2	TGTGCCAGCAGCTTAGTCGGGACAGGGAGCTACAATGAGCAGTTCTTC	CASSLVGTGSYNEQFF
few	.	14	TRBJ1-6	TRBV6-1	TGTGCCAGCAGTCTGGACAGTTCTAATTCACCCCTCCACTTT	CASSLDSSNSPLHF
few	TRBD2	15	TRBJ2-7	TRBV2	TGTGCCAGCAGTGTGTTGGGGACTACTCTCTACGAGCAGTACTTC	CASSVLGTTLYEQYF
.	.	15	TRBJ2-3	TRBV5-4	TGTGCCAGCAGCTTGGGGGGCCGTCGGACAGATACGCAGTATTTT	CASSLGGRRTDTQYF
.	TRBD2	18	TRBJ2-1	TRBV30	TGTGCCTGGAAAAAGGCTAGCGGGAGGGCCTTTAAGGACAATGAGCAGTTCTTC	CAWKKASGRAFKDNEQFF
few	TRBD1	15	TRBJ2-2	TRBV10-3	TGTGCCATCAGTGAGCAGGGGGCAAACACCGGGGAGCTGTTTTTT	CAISEQGANTGELFF
.	TRBD1	17	TRBJ1-2	TRBV28	TGTGCCAGCAGCCCACCGGCATCTACAGGGGAGGATTATGGCTACACCTTC	CASSPPASTGEDYGYTF
.	.	18	TRBJ2-6	TRBV7-2	TGTGCCAGCAGCCCCATTCCGGTTTTGGAGACTGGGGCCAACGTCCTGACTTTC	CASSPIPVLETGANVLTF
.	.	13	TRBJ1-6	TRBV5-1	TGCGCCAGCAGCTTGGAAAGCAATTCACCCCTCCACTTT	CASSLESNSPLHF